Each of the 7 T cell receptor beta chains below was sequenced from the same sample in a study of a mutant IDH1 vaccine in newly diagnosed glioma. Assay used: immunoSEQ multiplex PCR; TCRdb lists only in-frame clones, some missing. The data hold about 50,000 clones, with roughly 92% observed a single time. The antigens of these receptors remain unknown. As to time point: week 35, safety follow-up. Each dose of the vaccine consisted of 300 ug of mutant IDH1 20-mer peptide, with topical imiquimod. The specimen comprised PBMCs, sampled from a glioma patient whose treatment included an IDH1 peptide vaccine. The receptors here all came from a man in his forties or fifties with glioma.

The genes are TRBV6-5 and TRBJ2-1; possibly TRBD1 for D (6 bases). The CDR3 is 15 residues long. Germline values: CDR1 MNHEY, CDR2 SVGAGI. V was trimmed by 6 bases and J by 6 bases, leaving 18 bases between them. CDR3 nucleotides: TGTGCCAGCAGCCTATCTTGGGGGCTCGGCAATGAGCAGTTCTTC. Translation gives CASSLSWGLGNEQFF.

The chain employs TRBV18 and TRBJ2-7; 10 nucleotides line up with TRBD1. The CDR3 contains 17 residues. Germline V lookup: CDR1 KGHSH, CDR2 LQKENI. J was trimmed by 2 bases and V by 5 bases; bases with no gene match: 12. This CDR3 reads CASSSNRDRGHAYEQYF. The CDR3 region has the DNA TGTGCCAGCTCATCGAACCGGGACAGGGGCCACGCCTACGAGCAGTACTTC.

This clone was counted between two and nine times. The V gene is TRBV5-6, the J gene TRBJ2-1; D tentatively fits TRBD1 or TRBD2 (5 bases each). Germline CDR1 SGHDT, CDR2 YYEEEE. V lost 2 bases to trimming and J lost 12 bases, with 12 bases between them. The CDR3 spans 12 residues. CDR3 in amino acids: CASSFNRGGQFF. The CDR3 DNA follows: TGTGCCAGCAGCTTCAATCGTGGGGGGCAGTTCTTC.

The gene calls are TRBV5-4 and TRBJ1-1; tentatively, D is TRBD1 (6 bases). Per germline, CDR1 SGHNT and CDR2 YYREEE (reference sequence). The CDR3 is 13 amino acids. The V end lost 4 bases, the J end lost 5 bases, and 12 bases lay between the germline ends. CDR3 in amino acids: CASSARGRTEAFF. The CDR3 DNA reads TGTGCCAGCAGCGCTAGGGGGAGGACTGAAGCTTTCTTT.

Here the CDR3 DNA reads TGTGCCAGTAGTCAGGGAATCGTTGCTTATGGCTACACCTTC. Translation gives CASSQGIVAYGYTF. The chain couples TRBV19 to TRBJ1-2; weak D call: TRBD1 (5 bases). Per germline, CDR1 LNHDA and CDR2 SQIVND (reference sequence). V dropped 5 bases and J dropped 5 bases, with 15 bases sitting between them. The CDR3 has 14 amino acids.

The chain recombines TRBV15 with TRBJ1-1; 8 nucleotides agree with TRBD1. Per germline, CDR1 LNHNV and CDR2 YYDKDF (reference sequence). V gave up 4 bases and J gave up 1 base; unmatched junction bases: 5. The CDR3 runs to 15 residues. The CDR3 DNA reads TGTGCCACCAGCAAATCCGGGACAGGGAACACTGAAGCTTTCTTT. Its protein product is CATSKSGTGNTEAFF.

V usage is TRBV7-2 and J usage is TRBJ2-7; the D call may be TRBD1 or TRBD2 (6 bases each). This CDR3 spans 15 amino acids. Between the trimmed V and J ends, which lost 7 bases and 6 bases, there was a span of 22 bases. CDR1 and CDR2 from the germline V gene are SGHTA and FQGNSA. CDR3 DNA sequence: TGTGCCAGCACCCTCGGGGGCGGATCCCCCTCCGAGCAGTACTTC. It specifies CASTLGGGSPSEQYF. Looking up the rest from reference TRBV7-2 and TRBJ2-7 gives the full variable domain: GAGVSQSPSNKVTEKGKDVELRCDPISGHTALYWYRQSLGQGLEFLIYFQGNSAPDKSGLPSDRFSAERTGGSVSTLTIQRTQQEDSAVYLCASTLGGGSPSEQYFGPGTRLTVT.